This TCR beta chain is from a study of blood T cell repertoires in COVID-19. Overall study: Donors in the United States, Italy and Spain gave samples during acute or convalescent COVID-19.

As to this clone: The junction and the germline gene differ at one end; a read error may be behind it.

Clones were read by immunoSEQ multiplex PCR, and TCRdb kept only the in-frame ones, dropping some. The sample yields 150,000 to 200,000 clones, roughly four fifths seen once. Seattle patient enrollment occurred during active infection, with longitudinal follow-up thereafter. Sequenced sample: peripheral blood. The receptor's source is a woman aged 70-85 years with COVID-19, enrolled during active disease.

The CDR3 region has the DNA TGTGCCAGCAGTCAAGACAGGTATGAGCAGTTCTTC. It translates to CASSQDRYEQFF. This chain connects TRBV3-1 (or the pseudogene TRBV3-2) to TRBJ2-1; D might be TRBD1 (6 bases). The germline V gene encodes CDR1 LGHDT and CDR2 YNNKEL (reference sequence). The CDR3 length is 12 residues.